These 23 T cell receptor beta chains share one sample of origin, sequenced in a study of blood T cell repertoires in COVID-19. The table came from immunoSEQ multiplex PCR; TCRdb's copy has only in-frame clones and leaves some out. The sample has about 220,000 clones, over 65% seen once. The sample comprised PBMCs or T cells enriched from blood (not recorded which). The receptors were gathered from a woman aged 55 to 70 who had recovered from COVID-19.

The rearrangement uses TRBV7-9 and TRBJ1-2; 7 bases align to TRBD1. This CDR3 comprises 15 residues. The V segment lost 3 bases and the J segment 4 bases; nucleotides outside the gene matches: 8. The germline CDR1 and CDR2 sequences are SEHNR and FQNEAQ (reference sequence). DNA for the CDR3: TGTGCCAGCAGCTTGAACGGGGGACAGACCTATGGCTACACCTTC. Its protein is CASSLNGGQTYGYTF.

CDR3 nucleotides: TGTGCCAGCTCACCCTATTCTGGAAACACCATATATTTT. Its protein product is CASSPYSGNTIYF. The J gene is TRBJ1-3, the V gene TRBV18; no definite D call. The V and J ends lost 3 bases and 1 base respectively, with 4 bases between them. This CDR3 is built from 13 residues. CDR1 is KGHSH and CDR2 is LQKENI in the germline V gene.

The chain has TRBV3-1 (or the pseudogene TRBV3-2) and TRBJ1-2; TRBD1 agrees at 12 bases. V was clipped by 10 bases and J by 8 bases; unmatched bases: 11. CDR3 length equals 14 residues. Germline V CDR1 and CDR2: LGHDT, YNNKEL (reference sequence). The CDR3 here is CATASGTGGKGYTF. DNA of the CDR3: TGTGCCACTGCCTCCGGGACAGGGGGCAAGGGCTACACCTTC.

The CDR3 coding sequence is TGCAGCGTCTTGGGACTCCTCATGAGCACTGAAGCTTTCTTT. This translates into CSVLGLLMSTEAFF. J is TRBJ1-1 and V is TRBV29-1, with D possibly being TRBD1 (5 bases). The CDR3 runs 14 residues. Germline-derived CDR1 and CDR2 are SQVTM and ANQGSEA. V lost 6 bases and J lost 4, with 18 bases in between.

The CDR3 is CATSDQAGSDTQYF. The CDR3 region has the DNA TGTGCCACCAGTGACCAAGCGGGGTCAGATACGCAGTATTTT. The chain links TRBV24-1 to TRBJ2-3, with 7 nucleotides matching TRBD2. CDR1 and CDR2 (germline): KGHDR, SFDVKD. The V segment lost 4 bases and the J segment 4 bases; nucleotides outside the gene matches: 4. CDR3 length: 14 amino acids.

This clone was seen a single time. The chain employs TRBV4-3 and TRBJ2-1; a weak D match, TRBD2 (5 bases). The CDR3 extends over 16 amino acids. Germline V lookup: CDR1 LGHNA, CDR2 YSLEER. V shed 0 bases and J shed 7 bases, with 16 bases lying between them. CDR3 coding DNA: TGCGCCAGCAGCCAAGATGCGGGTCTGTTGGGAAATGAGCAGTTCTTC. It is translated as CASSQDAGLLGNEQFF.

The V call is TRBV5-4, the J call TRBJ2-2; D is undetermined. Trimming left V 0 bases short and J 1 base short, with 7 bases between. The CDR3 spans 15 residues. Looked up from germline, CDR1 is SGHNT and CDR2 is YYREEE (reference sequence). CDR3 coding DNA: TGTGCCAGCAGCTTGGGACAAAAGAACACCGGGGAGCTGTTTTTT. Its translation is CASSLGQKNTGELFF. Complete variable domain (other parts from reference TRBV5-4 and TRBJ2-2): ETGVTQSPTHLIKTRGQQVTLRCSSQSGHNTVSWYQQALGQGPQFIFQYYREEENGRGNFPPRFSGLQFPNYSSELNVNALELDDSALYLCASSLGQKNTGELFFGEGSRLTVL.

V usage is TRBV3-1 (or the pseudogene TRBV3-2) and J usage is TRBJ1-1; TRBD1 might be the D (5 bases). The germline V gene has CDR1 LGHDT and CDR2 YNNKEL (reference sequence). The CDR3 sequence is 13 residues long. V was shortened by 4 bases and J by 4 bases, with 10 bases between the two germline ends. The CDR3 here is CASSPGRATEAFF. The CDR3 DNA reads TGTGCCAGCAGCCCAGGGAGGGCCACTGAAGCTTTCTTT.

J is TRBJ2-7 and V is TRBV7-2; 9 nucleotides line up with TRBD1. Germline CDR1 reads SGHTA; CDR2 reads FQGNSA. This CDR3 comprises 14 residues. The ends lost 4 bases at V and 3 bases at J; junction bases unmatched: 4. The CDR3 DNA follows: TGTGCCAGCAGCTCCGGGACAGGGTTCTACGAGCAGTACTTC. It specifies CASSSGTGFYEQYF. Based on the CDR3 plus reference TRBV7-2 and TRBJ2-7, the full variable domain is GAGVSQSPSNKVTEKGKDVELRCDPISGHTALYWYRQSLGQGLEFLIYFQGNSAPDKSGLPSDRFSAERTGGSVSTLTIQRTQQEDSAVYLCASSSGTGFYEQYFGPGTRLTVT.

This sequence joins TRBV7-2 and TRBJ2-7; D gene unclear. Between the trimmed V and J ends, which lost 5 bases and 6 bases, there was a span of 17 bases. The germline V gene encodes CDR1 SGHTA and CDR2 FQGNSA. This CDR3 has 14 amino acids. This chain's CDR3 is CASSPTTTFGEQYF. CDR3 bases: TGTGCCAGCAGCCCCACTACAACCTTCGGCGAGCAGTACTTC.

CDR3 residues: CASSNILTANYGYTF. CDR3 DNA: TGTGCCAGCAGTAATATCCTCACAGCTAACTATGGCTACACCTTC. This chain links TRBV6-5 with TRBJ1-2; D not certain. CDR1 is MNHEY and CDR2 is SVGAGI in the germline V gene. The CDR3 loop spans 15 amino acids. The V end lost 5 bases, the J end lost 0 bases, and 13 bases lay between the germline ends.

The genes are TRBV19 and TRBJ1-2; 9 bases agree with TRBD1. V was pared by 1 base and J by 10 bases, with 7 bases of the junction left unmatched. This CDR3 spans 14 amino acids. Germline-derived CDR1 and CDR2 are LNHDA and SQIVND (reference sequence). This CDR3 reads CASSIAAGQGHYTF. CDR3 DNA: TGTGCCAGTAGTATAGCCGCGGGACAGGGACACTACACCTTC.

J is TRBJ1-1 and V is TRBV6-5; D perhaps matches TRBD1 (5 bases). The V end was cut by 8 bases, the J end by 1 base, with 14 bases between. Germline-derived CDR1 and CDR2 are MNHEY and SVGAGI. The CDR3 loop spans 14 amino acids. The CDR3 nucleotides read TGTGCCAGCGGAAATAGACAGCAGAACACTGAAGCTTTCTTT. Amino acid sequence: CASGNRQQNTEAFF.

The chain uses TRBV19 and TRBJ2-3; 12 bases match TRBD2. V lost 5 bases to trimming and J lost 5 bases; unmatched junction nucleotides: 8. The germline V gene has CDR1 LNHDA and CDR2 SQIVND (reference sequence). This CDR3 contains 16 residues. The CDR3 region has the DNA TGTGCCAGTAGTTTCGAGACTAGCGGGGGCCGAGATACGCAGTATTTT. It codes for CASSFETSGGRDTQYF.

This clone showed up many times. The V and J genes are TRBV5-4 and TRBJ1-2; TRBD1 agrees at 7 bases. Trimming removed 1 base from V and 8 bases from J; junction bases left unmatched: 5. Germline V lookup: CDR1 SGHNT, CDR2 YYREEE (reference sequence). This CDR3 is 13 amino acids long. The CDR3 region is CASSLTGAKGYTF. The CDR3 DNA is TGTGCCAGCAGCTTGACAGGGGCGAAGGGCTACACCTTC.

The chain couples TRBV6-5 to TRBJ2-3; unclear D gene. This CDR3 spans 11 amino acids. V was trimmed by 10 bases and J by 0 bases, leaving 5 bases between them. Germline values: CDR1 MNHEY, CDR2 SVGAGI. CDR3 region: CAKPSTDTQYF. CDR3 DNA: TGTGCCAAGCCTAGCACAGATACGCAGTATTTT.

The J gene is TRBJ1-2, the V gene TRBV19; 7 bases are a match to TRBD1. The CDR3 runs 16 residues. V was clipped by 0 bases and J by 3 bases; unmatched bases: 7. The germline V gene has CDR1 LNHDA and CDR2 SQIVND (reference sequence). Here the CDR3 reads CASSIDPGGRYYGYTF. Written as DNA, the CDR3 is TGTGCCAGTAGTATAGACCCAGGGGGTCGCTACTATGGCTACACCTTC. The full variable domain, with the rest looked up from reference TRBV19 and TRBJ1-2, is DGGITQSPKYLFRKEGQNVTLSCEQNLNHDAMYWYRQDPGQGLRLIYYSQIVNDFQKGDIAEGYSVSREKKESFPLTVTSAQKNPTAFYLCASSIDPGGRYYGYTFGSGTRLTVV.

The genes are TRBV7-9 and TRBJ1-1; D remains ambiguous. CDR1 is SEHNR and CDR2 is FQNEAQ in the germline V gene (reference sequence). The V end was cut by 5 bases, the J end by 0 bases, with 13 bases between. This CDR3 is built from 15 residues. CDR3 bases: TGTGCCAGCAGCCCGCCAGGAGGAATGAACACTGAAGCTTTCTTT. Its protein is CASSPPGGMNTEAFF.

This chain connects TRBV7-6 to TRBJ1-1; 9 nucleotides agree with TRBD1. Germline V gene lookup returns CDR1 SGHVS and CDR2 FNYEAQ. This CDR3 comprises 15 residues. The V segment lost 4 bases and the J segment 5 bases; nucleotides outside the gene matches: 8. CDR3: CASSSKQGAGTEAFF. DNA for the CDR3: TGTGCCAGCAGCTCCAAACAGGGGGCAGGGACTGAAGCTTTCTTT.

This clone was picked up many times. The chain joins TRBV5-1 to TRBJ2-2; 8 bases are a match to TRBD2. The germline V gene encodes CDR1 SGHRS and CDR2 YFSETQ. The CDR3 has 15 residues. The trim removed 7 bases at V and 4 bases at J, leaving 9 bases unmatched. The CDR3 DNA sequence: TGCGCCAGCCAAACCGCGGGAGGAGGCACCGGGGAGCTGTTTTTT. This encodes CASQTAGGGTGELFF.

J is TRBJ2-7 and V is TRBV6-2 or TRBV6-3; 7 bases line up with TRBD1. This CDR3 region has 16 residues. V shed 0 bases, J shed 0 bases, and the junction held 5 bases outside the gene matches. Germline CDR1 MNHEY, CDR2 SVGEGT. DNA for the CDR3: TGTGCCAGCAGTTACTCCGGACAGGTTTTCTCCTACGAGCAGTACTTC. The encoded protein is CASSYSGQVFSYEQYF.

The chain joins TRBV7-7 to TRBJ2-1; the match to TRBD2 covers 8 bases. The CDR3 covers 15 residues. Germline V gene sequence: CDR1 SSHAT, CDR2 FNYEAQ (reference sequence). Trimming removed 1 base from V and 4 bases from J; junction bases left unmatched: 3. CDR3 protein: CASSLVTSAYNEQFF. The CDR3 DNA reads TGTGCCAGCAGCTTAGTGACTAGCGCTTACAATGAGCAGTTCTTC.

This chain uses TRBV5-6 with TRBJ1-4, with D tentatively TRBD1 (6 bases). This CDR3 has 17 amino acids. Between the trimmed V and J ends, which lost 1 base and 6 bases, there was a span of 19 bases. Germline lookup yields CDR1 SGHDT and CDR2 YYEEEE. This CDR3 is CASSLLRLDRRDEKLFF. CDR3 DNA: TGTGCCAGCAGCTTGCTCCGACTTGACAGGAGAGATGAAAAACTGTTTTTT.